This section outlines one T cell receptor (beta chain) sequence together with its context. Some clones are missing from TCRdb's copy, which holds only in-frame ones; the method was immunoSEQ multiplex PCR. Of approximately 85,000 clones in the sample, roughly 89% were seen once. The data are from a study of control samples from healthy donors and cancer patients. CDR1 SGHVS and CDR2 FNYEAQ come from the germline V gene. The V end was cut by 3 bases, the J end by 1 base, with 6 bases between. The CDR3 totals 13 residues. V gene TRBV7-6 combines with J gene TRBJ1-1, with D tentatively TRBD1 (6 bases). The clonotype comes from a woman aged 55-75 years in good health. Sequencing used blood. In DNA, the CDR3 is TGTGCCAGCAGCTTGACAGGGAACACTGAAGCTTTCTTT. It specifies CASSLTGNTEAFF.